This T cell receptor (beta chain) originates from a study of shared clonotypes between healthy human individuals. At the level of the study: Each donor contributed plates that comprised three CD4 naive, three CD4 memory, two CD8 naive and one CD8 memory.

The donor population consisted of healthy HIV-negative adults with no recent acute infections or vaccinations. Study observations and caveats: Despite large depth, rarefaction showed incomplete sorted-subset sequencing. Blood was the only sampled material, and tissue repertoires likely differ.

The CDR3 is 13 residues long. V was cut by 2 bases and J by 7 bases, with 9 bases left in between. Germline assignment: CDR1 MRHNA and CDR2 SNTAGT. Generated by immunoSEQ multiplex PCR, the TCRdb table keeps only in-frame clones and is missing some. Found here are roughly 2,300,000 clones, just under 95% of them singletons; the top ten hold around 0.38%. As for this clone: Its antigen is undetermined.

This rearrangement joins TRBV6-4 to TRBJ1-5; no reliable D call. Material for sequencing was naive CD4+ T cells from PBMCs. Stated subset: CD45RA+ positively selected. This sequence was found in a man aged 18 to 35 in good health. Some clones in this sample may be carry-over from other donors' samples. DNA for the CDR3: TGTGCCAGCAGTGACAGGACCGGCCAGCCCCAGCATTTT. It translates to CASSDRTGQPQHF.